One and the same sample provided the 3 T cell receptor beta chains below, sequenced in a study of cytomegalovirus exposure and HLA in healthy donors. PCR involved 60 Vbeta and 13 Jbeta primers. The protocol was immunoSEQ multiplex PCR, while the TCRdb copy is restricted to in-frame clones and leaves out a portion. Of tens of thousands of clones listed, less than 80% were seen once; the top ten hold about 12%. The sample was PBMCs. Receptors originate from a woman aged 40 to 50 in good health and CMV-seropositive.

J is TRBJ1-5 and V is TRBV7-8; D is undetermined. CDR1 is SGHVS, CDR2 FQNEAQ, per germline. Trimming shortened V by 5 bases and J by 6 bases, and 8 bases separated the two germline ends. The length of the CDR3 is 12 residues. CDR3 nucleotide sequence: TGTGCCAGCAGCCCGTTCGGTCAGCCCCAGCATTTT. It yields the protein CASSPFGQPQHF.

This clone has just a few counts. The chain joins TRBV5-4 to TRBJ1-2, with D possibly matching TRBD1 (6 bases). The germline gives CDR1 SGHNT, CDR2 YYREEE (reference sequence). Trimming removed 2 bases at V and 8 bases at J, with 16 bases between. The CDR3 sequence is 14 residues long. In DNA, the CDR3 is TGTGCCAGCAGCTTTAGCGGGGGCGCGAAAGGCTACACCTTC. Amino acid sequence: CASSFSGGAKGYTF. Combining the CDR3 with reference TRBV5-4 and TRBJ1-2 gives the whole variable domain ETGVTQSPTHLIKTRGQQVTLRCSSQSGHNTVSWYQQALGQGPQFIFQYYREEENGRGNFPPRFSGLQFPNYSSELNVNALELDDSALYLCASSFSGGAKGYTFGSGTRLTVV.

The CDR3 DNA follows: TGTGCCAGCAGCTTATTAGGGGGTAGGGAGACCCAGTACTTC. Translated, it gives CASSLLGGRETQYF. The chain links TRBV7-2 to TRBJ2-5, with a weak D call TRBD1 (6 bases). The CDR3 is 14 residues long. V gave up 2 bases and J gave up 5 bases, with 12 bases separating them. Germline CDR1 is SGHTA and CDR2 is FQGNSA.